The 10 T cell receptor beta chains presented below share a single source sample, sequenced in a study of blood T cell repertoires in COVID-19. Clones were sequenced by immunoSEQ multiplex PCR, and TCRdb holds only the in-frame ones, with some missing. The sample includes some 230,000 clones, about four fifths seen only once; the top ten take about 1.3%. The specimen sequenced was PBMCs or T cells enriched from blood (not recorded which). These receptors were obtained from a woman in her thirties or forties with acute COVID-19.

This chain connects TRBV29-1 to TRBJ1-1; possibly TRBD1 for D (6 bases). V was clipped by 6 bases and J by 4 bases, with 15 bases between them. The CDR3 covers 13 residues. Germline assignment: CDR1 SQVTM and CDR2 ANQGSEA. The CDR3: CSVRGGGRTEAFF. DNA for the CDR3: TGCAGCGTGCGGGGAGGGGGGCGCACTGAAGCTTTCTTT.

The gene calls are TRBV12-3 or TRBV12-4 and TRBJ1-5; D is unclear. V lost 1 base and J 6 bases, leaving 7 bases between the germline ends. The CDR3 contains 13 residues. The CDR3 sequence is CASSLGWSQPQHF. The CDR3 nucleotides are TGTGCCAGCAGTTTAGGTTGGAGTCAGCCCCAGCATTTT.

In DNA, the CDR3 is TGTGCCAGCAGCCCCCCGGGACAGGGCTACACCTTC. Translating gives CASSPPGQGYTF. This chain connects TRBV6-5 to TRBJ1-2; 7 positions match TRBD1. The germline V gene encodes CDR1 MNHEY and CDR2 SVGAGI. V trimming: 6 bases; J trimming: 8 bases; junction bases outside the gene matches: 6. The CDR3 has 12 amino acids.

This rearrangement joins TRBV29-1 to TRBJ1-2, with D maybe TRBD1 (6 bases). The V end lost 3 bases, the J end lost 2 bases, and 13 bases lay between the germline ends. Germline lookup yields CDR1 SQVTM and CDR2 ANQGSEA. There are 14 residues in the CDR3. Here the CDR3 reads CSVDKAGANYGYTF. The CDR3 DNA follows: TGCAGCGTTGATAAGGCGGGGGCGAACTATGGCTACACCTTC.

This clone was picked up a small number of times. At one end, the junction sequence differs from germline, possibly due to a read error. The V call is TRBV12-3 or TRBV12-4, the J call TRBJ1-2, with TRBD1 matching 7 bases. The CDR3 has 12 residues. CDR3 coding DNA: TGTGCCAGCAGTTACGTTGAGGAGGGGGCCGCCTTC. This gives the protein CASSYVEEGAAF.

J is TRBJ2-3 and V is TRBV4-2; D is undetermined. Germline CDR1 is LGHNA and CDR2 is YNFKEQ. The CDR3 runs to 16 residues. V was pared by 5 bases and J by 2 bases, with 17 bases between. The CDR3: CASSSNRGPFTDTQYF. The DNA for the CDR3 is TGTGCCAGCAGCTCAAACCGCGGCCCCTTCACAGATACGCAGTATTTT.

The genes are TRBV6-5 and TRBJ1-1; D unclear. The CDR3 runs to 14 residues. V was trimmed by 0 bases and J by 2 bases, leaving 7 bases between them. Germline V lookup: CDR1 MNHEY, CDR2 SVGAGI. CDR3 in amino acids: CASSYSQLNTEAFF. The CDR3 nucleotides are TGTGCCAGCAGTTACTCCCAACTTAACACTGAAGCTTTCTTT.

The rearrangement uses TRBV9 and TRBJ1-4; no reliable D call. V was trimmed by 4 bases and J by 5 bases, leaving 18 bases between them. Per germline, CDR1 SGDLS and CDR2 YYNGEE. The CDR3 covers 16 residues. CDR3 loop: CASSNKDLNPNEKLFF. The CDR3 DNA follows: TGTGCCAGCAGCAATAAGGACTTGAACCCAAATGAAAAACTGTTTTTT.

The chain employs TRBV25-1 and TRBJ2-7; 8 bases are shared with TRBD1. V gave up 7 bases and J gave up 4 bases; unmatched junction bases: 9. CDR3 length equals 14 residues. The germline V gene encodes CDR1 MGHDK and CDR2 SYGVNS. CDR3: CASNLDRAGYEQYF. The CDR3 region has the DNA TGTGCCAGCAACCTGGACAGGGCAGGATACGAGCAGTACTTC.

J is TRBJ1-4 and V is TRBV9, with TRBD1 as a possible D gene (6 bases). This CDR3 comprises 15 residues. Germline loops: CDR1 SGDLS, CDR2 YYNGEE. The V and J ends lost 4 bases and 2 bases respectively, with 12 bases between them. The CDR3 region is CASSTQGQTNEKLFF. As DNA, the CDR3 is TGTGCCAGCAGCACCCAGGGGCAGACTAATGAAAAACTGTTTTTT.